This T cell receptor (beta chain) is from a study of blood T cell repertoires in COVID-19. Profiled with immunoSEQ multiplex PCR; TCRdb holds only in-frame clones, not every one. The sample has about 45,000 clones, 80% seen once. Germline V gene data show CDR1 as SGHRS and CDR2 as YFSETQ. Losses at the gene ends were 0 bases for V and 7 bases for J; bases not matched to a gene: 7. This CDR3 contains 14 residues. This rearrangement joins TRBV5-1 to TRBJ2-7; 7 bases are shared with TRBD1. The source is a man between 65 and 80 years old with acute or convalescent COVID-19. Sequenced material: peripheral blood. CDR3 DNA sequence: TGCGCCAGCAGCTTGGGACAGGGAAGGAATGAGCAGTACTTC. It is translated as CASSLGQGRNEQYF. Variable domain in full (rest from reference TRBV5-1 and TRBJ2-7): KAGVTQTPRYLIKTRGQQVTLSCSPISGHRSVSWYQQTPGQGLQFLFEYFSETQRNKGNFPGRFSGRQFSNSRSEMNVSTLELGDSALYLCASSLGQGRNEQYFGPGTRLTVT.